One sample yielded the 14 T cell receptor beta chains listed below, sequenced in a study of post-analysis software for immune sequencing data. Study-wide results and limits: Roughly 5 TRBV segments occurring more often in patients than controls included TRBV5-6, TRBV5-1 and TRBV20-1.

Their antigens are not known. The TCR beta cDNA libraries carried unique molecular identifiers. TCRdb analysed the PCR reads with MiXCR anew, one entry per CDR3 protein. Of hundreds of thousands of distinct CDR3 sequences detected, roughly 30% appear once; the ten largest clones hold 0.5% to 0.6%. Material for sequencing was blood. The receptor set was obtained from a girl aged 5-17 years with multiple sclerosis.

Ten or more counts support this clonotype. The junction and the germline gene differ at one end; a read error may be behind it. CDR3: CASSFRQGVTDTQYF. The CDR3 DNA follows: TGCGCCAGCAGCTTCCGGCAGGGGGTGACAGATACGCAGTATTTT. The rearrangement links TRBV5-6 to TRBJ2-3, with 7 nucleotides matching TRBD1. In germline, CDR1 is SGHDT, CDR2 YYEEEE. The CDR3 is made up of 15 amino acids.

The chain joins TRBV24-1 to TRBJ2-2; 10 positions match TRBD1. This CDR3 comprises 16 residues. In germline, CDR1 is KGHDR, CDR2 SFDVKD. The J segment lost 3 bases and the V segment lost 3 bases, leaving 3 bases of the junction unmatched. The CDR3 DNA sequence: TGTGCCACCAGTGATCCCGGGACAGGGGACACCGGGGAGCTGTTTTTT. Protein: CATSDPGTGDTGELFF.

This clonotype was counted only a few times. This CDR3 is CSAVGPRDPDTQYF. CDR3 nucleotides: TGCAGTGCTGTAGGCCCCCGGGATCCTGATACGCAGTATTTT. The chain employs TRBV20-1 and TRBJ2-3, with a tentative D call TRBD2 (5 bases). V was cut by 5 bases and J by 6 bases, with 18 bases left in between. The CDR3 sequence is 14 residues long. CDR1 and CDR2 from the germline V gene are DFQATT and SNEGSKA (reference sequence).

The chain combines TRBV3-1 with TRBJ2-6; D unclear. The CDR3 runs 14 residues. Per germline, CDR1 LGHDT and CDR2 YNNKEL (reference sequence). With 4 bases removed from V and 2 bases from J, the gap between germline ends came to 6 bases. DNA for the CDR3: TGTGCCAGCAGCCTCCGTACTGGGGCCAACGTCCTGACTTTC. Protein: CASSLRTGANVLTF.

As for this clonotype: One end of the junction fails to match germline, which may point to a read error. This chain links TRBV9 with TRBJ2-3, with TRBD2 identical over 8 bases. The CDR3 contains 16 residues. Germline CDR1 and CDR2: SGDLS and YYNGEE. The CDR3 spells CAGSQKPTSGVDTQYF. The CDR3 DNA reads TGTGCCGGCAGCCAAAAACCCACTAGCGGAGTCGATACGCAGTATTTT.

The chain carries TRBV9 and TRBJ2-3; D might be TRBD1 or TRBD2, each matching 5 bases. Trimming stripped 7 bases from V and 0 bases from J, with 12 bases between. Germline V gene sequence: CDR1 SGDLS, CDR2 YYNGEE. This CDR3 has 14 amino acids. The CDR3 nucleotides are TGTGCCAGCGGCCGGGGCGGGAGCACAGATACGCAGTATTTT. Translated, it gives CASGRGGSTDTQYF.

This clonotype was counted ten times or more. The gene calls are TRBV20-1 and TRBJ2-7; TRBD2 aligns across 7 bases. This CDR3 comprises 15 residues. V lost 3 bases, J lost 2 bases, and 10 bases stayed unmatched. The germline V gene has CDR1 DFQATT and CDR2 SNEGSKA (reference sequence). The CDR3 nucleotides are TGCAGTGCTAGGATACCGGGAGGCCCAACCTACGAGCAGTACTTC. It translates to CSARIPGGPTYEQYF.

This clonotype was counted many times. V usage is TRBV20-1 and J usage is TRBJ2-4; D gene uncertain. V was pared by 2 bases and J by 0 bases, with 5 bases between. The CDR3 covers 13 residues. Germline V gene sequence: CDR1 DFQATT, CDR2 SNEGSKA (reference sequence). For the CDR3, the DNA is TGCAGTGCTAGACTTCTAGCCAAAAACATTCAGTACTTC. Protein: CSARLLAKNIQYF.

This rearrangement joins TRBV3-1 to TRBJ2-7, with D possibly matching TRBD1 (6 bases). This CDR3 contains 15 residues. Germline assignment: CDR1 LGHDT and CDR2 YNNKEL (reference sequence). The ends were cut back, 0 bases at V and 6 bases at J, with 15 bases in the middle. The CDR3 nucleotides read TGTGCCAGCAGCCAAGAGACAGGACTGGGGTCCGAGCAGTACTTC. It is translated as CASSQETGLGSEQYF.

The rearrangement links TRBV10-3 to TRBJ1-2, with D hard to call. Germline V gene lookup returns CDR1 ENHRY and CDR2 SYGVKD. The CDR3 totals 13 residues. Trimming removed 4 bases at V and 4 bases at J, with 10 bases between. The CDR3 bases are TGTGCCATCAGTGGGGCTACAGTCTATGGCTACACCTTC. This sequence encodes CAISGATVYGYTF.

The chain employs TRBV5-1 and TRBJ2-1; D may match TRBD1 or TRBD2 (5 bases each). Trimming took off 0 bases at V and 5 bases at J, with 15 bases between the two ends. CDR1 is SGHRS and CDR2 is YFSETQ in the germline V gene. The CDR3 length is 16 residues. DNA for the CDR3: TGCGCCAGCAGCTTGGCGGGCACCGGGGCCCACAATGAGCAGTTCTTC. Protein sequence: CASSLAGTGAHNEQFF.

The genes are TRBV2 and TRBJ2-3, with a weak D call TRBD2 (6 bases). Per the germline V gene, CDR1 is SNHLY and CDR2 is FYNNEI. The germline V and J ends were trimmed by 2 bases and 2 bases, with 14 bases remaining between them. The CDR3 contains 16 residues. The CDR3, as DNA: TGTGCCAGCAGTGAACGGGGGAGAGGGCCCACAGATACGCAGTATTTT. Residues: CASSERGRGPTDTQYF.

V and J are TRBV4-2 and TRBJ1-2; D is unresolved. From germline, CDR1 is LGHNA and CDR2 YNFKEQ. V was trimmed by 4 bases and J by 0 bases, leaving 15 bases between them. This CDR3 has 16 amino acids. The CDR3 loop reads CASSPATLTANYGYTF. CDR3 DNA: TGTGCCAGCAGCCCCGCTACTCTAACAGCTAACTATGGCTACACCTTC.

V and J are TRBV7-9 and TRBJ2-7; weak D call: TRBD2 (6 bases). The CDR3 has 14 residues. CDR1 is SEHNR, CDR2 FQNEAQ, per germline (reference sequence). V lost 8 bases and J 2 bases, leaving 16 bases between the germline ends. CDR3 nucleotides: TGTGCCAGCGGTCCCGGGAGCCCCCCCTACGAGCAGTACTTC. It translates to CASGPGSPPYEQYF.